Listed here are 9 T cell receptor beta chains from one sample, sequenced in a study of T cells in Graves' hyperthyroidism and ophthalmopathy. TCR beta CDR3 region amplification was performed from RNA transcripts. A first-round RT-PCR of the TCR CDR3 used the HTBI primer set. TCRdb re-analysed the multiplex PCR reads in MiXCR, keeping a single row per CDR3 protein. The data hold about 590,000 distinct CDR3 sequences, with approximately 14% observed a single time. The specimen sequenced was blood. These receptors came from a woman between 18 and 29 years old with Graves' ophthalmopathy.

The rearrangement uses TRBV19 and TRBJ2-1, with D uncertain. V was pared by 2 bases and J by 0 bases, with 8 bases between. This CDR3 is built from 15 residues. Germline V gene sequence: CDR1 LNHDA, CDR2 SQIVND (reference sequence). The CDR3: CASSIFAGSYNEQFF. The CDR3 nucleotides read TGTGCCAGTAGTATATTCGCAGGCTCCTACAATGAGCAGTTCTTC.

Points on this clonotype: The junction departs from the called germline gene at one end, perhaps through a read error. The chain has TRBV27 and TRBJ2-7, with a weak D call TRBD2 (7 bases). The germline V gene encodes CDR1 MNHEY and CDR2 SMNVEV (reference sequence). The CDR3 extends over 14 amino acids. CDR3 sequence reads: CASSPWGGSYEQHF. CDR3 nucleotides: TGTGCCAGCAGTCCCTGGGGGGGCTCCTACGAGCAGCACTTC.

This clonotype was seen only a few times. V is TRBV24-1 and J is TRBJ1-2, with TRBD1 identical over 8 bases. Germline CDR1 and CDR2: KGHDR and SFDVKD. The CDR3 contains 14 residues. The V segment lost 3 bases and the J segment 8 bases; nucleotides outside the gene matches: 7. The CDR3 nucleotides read TGTGCCACCAGTGATCCCGGACAGGGCCCCGGCTACACCTTC. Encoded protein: CATSDPGQGPGYTF.

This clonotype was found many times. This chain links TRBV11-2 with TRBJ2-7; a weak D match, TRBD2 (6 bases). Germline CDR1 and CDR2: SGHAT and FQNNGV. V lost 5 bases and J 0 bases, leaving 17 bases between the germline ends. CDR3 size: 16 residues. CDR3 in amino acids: CASSPLPAGYSYEQYF. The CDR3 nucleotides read TGTGCCAGCAGCCCACTTCCGGCGGGGTACTCCTACGAGCAGTACTTC.

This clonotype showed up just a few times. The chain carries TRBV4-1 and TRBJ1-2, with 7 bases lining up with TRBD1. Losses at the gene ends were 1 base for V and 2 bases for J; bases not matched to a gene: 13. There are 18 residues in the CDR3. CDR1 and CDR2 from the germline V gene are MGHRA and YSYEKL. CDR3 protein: CASSQGGRDRGNNYGYTF. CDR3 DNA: TGCGCCAGCAGCCAAGGTGGGCGGGACAGAGGTAACAACTATGGCTACACCTTC.

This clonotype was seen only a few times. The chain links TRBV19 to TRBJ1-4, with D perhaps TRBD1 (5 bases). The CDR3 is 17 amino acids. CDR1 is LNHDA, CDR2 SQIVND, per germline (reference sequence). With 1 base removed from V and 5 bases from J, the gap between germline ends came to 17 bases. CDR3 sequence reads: CASSIGRGMRVNEKLFF. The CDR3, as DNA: TGTGCCAGTAGTATAGGCCGGGGGATGAGGGTAAATGAAAAACTGTTTTTT.

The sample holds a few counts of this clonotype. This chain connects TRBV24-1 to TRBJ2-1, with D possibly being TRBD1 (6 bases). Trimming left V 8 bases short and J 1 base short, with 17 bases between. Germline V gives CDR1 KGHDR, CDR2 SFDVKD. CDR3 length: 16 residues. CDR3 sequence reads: CATTGAMFRSYNEQFF. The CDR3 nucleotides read TGTGCCACCACAGGGGCTATGTTTAGGTCCTACAATGAGCAGTTCTTC.

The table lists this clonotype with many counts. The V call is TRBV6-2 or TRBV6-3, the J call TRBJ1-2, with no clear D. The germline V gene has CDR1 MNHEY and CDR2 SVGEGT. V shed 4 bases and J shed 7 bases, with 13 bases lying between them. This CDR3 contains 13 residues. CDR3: CASSSGPRSGYTF. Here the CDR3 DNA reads TGTGCCAGCAGTTCCGGGCCAAGGAGTGGCTACACCTTC.

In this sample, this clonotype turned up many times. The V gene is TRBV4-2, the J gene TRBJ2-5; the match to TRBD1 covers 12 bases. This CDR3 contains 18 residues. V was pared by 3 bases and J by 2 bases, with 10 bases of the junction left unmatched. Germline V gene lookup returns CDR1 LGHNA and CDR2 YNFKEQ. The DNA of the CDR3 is TGTGCCAGCAGCCAGGGGACAGGGGGCATTTTGAAACAAGAGACCCAGTACTTC. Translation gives CASSQGTGGILKQETQYF.